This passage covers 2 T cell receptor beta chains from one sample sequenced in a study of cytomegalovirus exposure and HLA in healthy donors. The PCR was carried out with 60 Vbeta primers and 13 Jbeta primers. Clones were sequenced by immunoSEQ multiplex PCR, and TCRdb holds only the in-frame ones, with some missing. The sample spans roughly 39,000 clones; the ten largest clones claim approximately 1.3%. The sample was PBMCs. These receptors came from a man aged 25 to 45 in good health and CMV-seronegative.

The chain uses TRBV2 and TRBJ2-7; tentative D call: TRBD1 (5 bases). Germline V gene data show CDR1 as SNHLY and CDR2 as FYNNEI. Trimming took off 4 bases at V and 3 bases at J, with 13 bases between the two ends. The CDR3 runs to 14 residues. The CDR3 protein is CASSGRGGYYEQYF. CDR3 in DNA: TGTGCCAGCAGTGGTAGGGGCGGCTACTACGAGCAGTACTTC. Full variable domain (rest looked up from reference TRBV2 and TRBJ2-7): EPEVTQTPSHQVTQMGQEVILRCVPISNHLYFYWYRQILGQKVEFLVSFYNNEISEKSEIFDDQFSVERPDGSNFTLKIRSTKLEDSAMYFCASSGRGGYYEQYFGPGTRLTVT.

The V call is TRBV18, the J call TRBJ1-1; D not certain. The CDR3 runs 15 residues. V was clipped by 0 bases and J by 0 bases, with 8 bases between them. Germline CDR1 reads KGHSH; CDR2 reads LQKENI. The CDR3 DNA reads TGTGCCAGCTCACCACCGGGCAGCTTGAACACTGAAGCTTTCTTT. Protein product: CASSPPGSLNTEAFF.